Listed below are T cell receptor beta chains from one sample, sequenced in a study of T-cell reconstitution after alpha-beta-depleted transplantation in children. MiXCR, run by TCRdb on the PCR reads, gives a single entry per CDR3 protein. The sample comprises under 750,000 distinct CDR3 sequences, about 21% of which are singletons, and roughly 13% rests with the top ten. Sequencing used PBMCs, mostly from graft donor cells, obtained 360 days after TCRalphabeta/CD19-depleted stem cell transplant. The receptors were gathered from a boy younger than two who had a stem cell transplant for acute myeloid leukemia, so the T cells may come from the graft donor. Each CDR3 is given with its conserved first and last residue. A D gene is named only where the DNA matches it firmly. Clone size is not always given. Where it is, it says once, few, many or a class for expanded clones.

TRBJ2-3 | few | NA | TRBV7-9 | CASSAREIPDTQYF | TGTGCCAGCAGCGCACGCGAGATCCCAGATACGCAGTATTTT
TRBJ1-2 | few | TRBD1 | TRBV20-1 | CSARGQDPYGYTF | TGCAGTGCCCGCGGACAGGACCCCTATGGCTACACCTTC
TRBJ2-2 | many | NA | TRBV24-1 | CATSDFRDGGATGELFF | TGTGCCACCAGTGATTTCCGGGACGGGGGAGCGACCGGGGAGCTGTTTTTT
TRBJ2-7 | few | TRBD1 | TRBV29-1 | CSVEDFRGKGYEQYF | TGCAGCGTTGAAGATTTCAGGGGGAAGGGATACGAGCAGTACTTC
TRBJ1-5 | few | TRBD1 | TRBV29-1 | CSAVDAGGGQPQHF | TGCAGCGCCGTGGATGCAGGGGGAGGTCAGCCCCAGCATTTT
TRBJ2-1 | many | TRBD1 | TRBV6-1 | CASEGTGDEQFF | TGTGCCAGCGAAGGGACAGGTGACGAGCAGTTCTTC
TRBJ2-5 | few | NA | TRBV4-3 | CASSQDWEETQYF | TGCGCCAGCAGCCAAGATTGGGAAGAGACCCAGTACTTC
TRBJ2-2 | NA | NA | TRBV20-1 | CSARPGPGELFF | TGCAGTGCTAGACCCGGGCCGGGGGAGCTGTTTTTT
TRBJ2-5 | few | NA | TRBV7-9 | CASSQGSEVGQTQYF | TGTGCCAGCAGCCAGGGTAGCGAGGTCGGGCAGACCCAGTACTTC
TRBJ1-1 | once | TRBD1 | TRBV12-3/TRBV12-4 | CASSYDRGRGTEAFF | TGTGCCAGCAGTTATGACAGGGGGCGCGGTACTGAAGCTTTCTTT
TRBJ2-2 | many | NA | TRBV5-1 | CASSPGQNTGELFF | TGCGCCAGCAGCCCGGGACAGAACACCGGGGAGCTGTTTTTT
TRBJ2-1 | once | NA | TRBV7-3 | CASSLDGLSNEQFF | TGTGCCAGCAGCTTGGATGGACTATCAAATGAGCAGTTCTTC
TRBJ2-7 | NA | NA | TRBV12-3/TRBV12-4 | CASSSRDQAYEQYF | TGTGCCAGCAGTTCGAGGGACCAAGCCTACGAGCAGTACTTC
TRBJ2-7 | few | TRBD2 | TRBV29-1 | CSVEGGNSYEQYF | TGCAGCGTTGAGGGGGGGAACTCCTACGAGCAGTACTTC
TRBJ1-3 | NA | TRBD1 | TRBV7-9 | CASSLPRTGGNTIYF | TGTGCCAGCAGCTTACCTCGGACAGGTGGAAACACCATATATTTT
TRBJ2-2 | NA | TRBD1 | TRBV29-1 | CSVEDPGQGVETGELFF | TGCAGCGTTGAAGATCCGGGACAGGGAGTCGAGACCGGGGAGCTGTTTTTT
TRBJ1-5 | many | NA | TRBV6-2/TRBV6-3 | CASSYRSGANQPQHF | TGTGCCAGCAGTTATCGGTCAGGGGCCAATCAGCCCCAGCATTTT
TRBJ2-1 | NA | NA | TRBV11-2 | CASSARNNEQFF | TGTGCCAGCAGCGCGAGAAACAATGAGCAGTTCTTC
TRBJ1-1 | few | NA | TRBV20-1 | CSARIRVTEAFF | TGCAGTGCTAGGATAAGGGTAACTGAAGCTTTCTTT
TRBJ2-1 | few | NA | TRBV12-3/TRBV12-4 | CATTGSLYYNEQFF | TGTGCCACTACCGGGAGCCTCTACTACAATGAGCAGTTCTTC
TRBJ1-6 | few | NA | TRBV6-4 | CASSAKGLYNSPLHF | TGTGCCAGCAGCGCAAAAGGCCTTTATAATTCACCCCTCCACTTT
TRBJ2-1 | few | TRBD2 | TRBV9 | CASSARLAGFNEQFF | TGTGCCAGCAGCGCAAGACTAGCGGGGTTTAACGAGCAGTTCTTC
TRBJ1-1 | NA | TRBD1 | TRBV15 | CATSTRTGNTEAFF | TGTGCCACCAGCACGAGGACAGGGAACACTGAAGCTTTCTTT
TRBJ1-1 | NA | NA | TRBV12-3/TRBV12-4 | CASTMAGVRNTEAFF | TGTGCCAGCACCATGGCAGGGGTGAGGAACACTGAAGCTTTCTTT
TRBJ2-2 | NA | NA | TRBV25-1 | CASSGPRAGELFF | TGTGCCAGCAGTGGTCCTCGAGCCGGGGAGCTGTTTTTT
TRBJ1-5 | few | NA | TRBV20-1 | CSAREGQVNQPQHF | TGCAGTGCTAGAGAAGGGCAGGTGAATCAGCCCCAGCATTTT
TRBJ2-3 | few | NA | TRBV27 | CASGPVGLSTDTQYF | TGTGCCAGCGGGCCCGTCGGACTGAGCACAGATACGCAGTATTTT
TRBJ2-3 | NA | NA | TRBV11-1 | CASSFLPPDTQYF | TGTGCCAGCAGCTTCCTGCCCCCAGATACGCAGTATTTT
TRBJ2-1 | NA | TRBD2 | TRBV18 | CASSPPTGTGGLYNEQFF | TGTGCCAGCTCACCACCGACGGGGACGGGGGGATTGTACAATGAGCAGTTCTTC
TRBJ2-2 | NA | NA | TRBV15 | CATSRGEGSELGELFF | TGTGCCACCAGCAGAGGCGAGGGGTCCGAGTTGGGGGAGCTGTTTTTT
TRBJ2-3 | many | NA | TRBV29-1 | CSVDSTDTQYF | TGCAGCGTTGACAGCACAGATACGCAGTATTTT
TRBJ1-2 | many | NA | TRBV29-1 | CSVAGGWGGYTF | TGCAGCGTTGCGGGGGGCTGGGGTGGCTACACCTTC